Below, one TCR beta chain is given with its context. Its binding antigen is unknown. No base quality information exists; no much larger clone differs at one position. Expansion of CD8+CD57+ cells had been shown by flow cytometry in the patients chosen for sequencing. Every patient had severe acquired aplastic anemia, diagnosed using the International Study of Aplastic Anemia and Agranulocytosis and Camitta criteria. No patient had received any therapy when blood was sampled. TCR repertoires of sorted CD4+ and CD8+ blood T cells from severe aplastic anemia patients and healthy subjects were deep-sequenced in the study. In the USA, patient enrollment took place under clinicaltrials.gov protocols 00001620, 01623167, 00001397, 00071045, 00081523 and 00961064. Ficoll-Paque density gradient centrifugation was used to isolate peripheral blood mononuclear cells. CD4+ and CD8+ T cells were sorted by FACS or magnetic beads before DNA extraction.

Genomic DNA served as template for TCR beta VDJ combination and CDR3 sequence profiling. An Illumina HiSeq 2000 was used for TCR repertoire sequencing. In the source study's methods: Repertoire assessment relied on Simpson's diversity index, CDR3 size and DJ length profiles, and TRBV/TRBJ rearrangement plots. The most abundant DNA sequence in the deep sequencing data was taken as the immunodominant clone. CDR3 amino acid sequences were screened for sharing across subjects and were compared with published repertoires and the VDJdb database. The public reads were reprocessed in TCRdb via fastp at Q25 and MiXCR, keeping in-frame beta chains. A single entry per CDR3 protein holds the most common genes and DNA from its merged rows. In this record, the V and J calls reflect TCRdb's handling and not the investigators' own analysis. Recorded for this sample are roughly 98,000 distinct CDR3 sequences; less than 75% of them occurred a single time. 60% to 80% of the sample rests with the top ten.

The CDR3 runs 18 residues from the cysteine to the phenylalanine. CDR3 DNA only is kept here, 54 bases in frame from base 1. Trimming costs V 2 bases and J 4 bases, and their ends lie 23 bases apart. CDR1 and CDR2 are drawn from the germline V gene: ENHRY, SYGVKD. This record belongs to a study of CD8+CD57+ T cells in acquired aplastic anemia (dated by TCRdb to 2017 to 2018). Regarding the research as a whole: A mean of 3.2 ug of DNA, ranging from about 0.19 to 27.4 ug, was extracted from sorted CD4+ and CD8+ cells. CD8+CD57+ expansion was defined as a frequency above the mean frequency observed in healthy subjects. Paper-wide results and their limitations: Roughly 30 CD8+ CDR3 sequences were found to be shared between patients and controls, but these sequences appeared to be highly expressed in patients and within the immunodominant clones of the patients. Between patients and healthy controls, no significant difference in CD8+ Simpson's diversity was found (P=0.060).

The sequence came from a human donor with aplastic anemia. Sequenced sample: sorted CD4+, CD8+, or CD8+CD57+ T cells (not recorded which) from PBMCs. The sequence joins TRBV10-3 to TRBJ1-2; TRBD1 could be the D gene, as 6 bases match. The CDR3: CAISEPGSTSRDIYGYTF. The nucleotide sequence reads TGTGCCATCAGTGAGCCAGGATCCACGAGCCGGGACATCTATGGCTACACCTTC.